The 21 T cell receptor beta chains reported below all come from one sample, sequenced in a study of cytomegalovirus exposure and HLA in healthy donors. PCR employed 60 Vbeta and 13 Jbeta primers. Measured with immunoSEQ multiplex PCR; TCRdb has only the in-frame clones, and not every one. Of 110,000 to 150,000 clones listed, around 80% were seen once; the top ten hold 2.5% to 3%. Sequenced sample: PBMCs. The receptors shown here come from a female donor in good health and CMV-seronegative.

The rearrangement uses TRBV5-3 and TRBJ1-5, with TRBD1 identical over 8 bases. TRBV5-3 is identified as an open reading frame with a role that is uncertain. This CDR3 has 14 amino acids. V gave up 5 bases and J gave up 1 base; unmatched junction bases: 2. In DNA form, the CDR3 reads TGTGCCAGAAGAGGGGACAGGAGCAATCAGCCCCAGCATTTT. It specifies CARRGDRSNQPQHF.

DNA for the CDR3: TGTGCCAGCAGTTACTCGGGGGGACGCCGGGGCTACACCTTC. It codes for CASSYSGGRRGYTF. V and J are TRBV6-5 and TRBJ1-2, with D perhaps matching TRBD1 (5 bases). The V gene's germline CDR1 is MNHEY and CDR2 SVGAGI. This CDR3 contains 14 residues. Trimming left V 0 bases short and J 8 bases short, with 13 bases between.

V usage is TRBV18 and J usage is TRBJ2-7; D remains ambiguous. V was pared by 0 bases and J by 0 bases, with 6 bases between. Germline loops: CDR1 KGHSH, CDR2 LQKENI. The CDR3 runs to 14 residues. CDR3 coding DNA: TGTGCCAGCTCACCACCCCCACACTCCTACGAGCAGTACTTC. Translating it yields CASSPPPHSYEQYF.

The V gene is TRBV6-1, the J gene TRBJ1-3; TRBD1 is a possible D gene (5 bases). V lost 3 bases to trimming and J lost 0 bases, with 9 bases between them. This CDR3 contains 15 residues. The germline CDR1 and CDR2 sequences are MNHNS and SASEGT. The chain's CDR3 is CASSEGRSSGNTIYF. The CDR3 bases are TGTGCCAGCAGTGAGGGGCGGAGCTCTGGAAACACCATATATTTT.

This chain uses TRBV30 with TRBJ2-7; TRBD1 is a possible D gene (6 bases). V was clipped by 7 bases and J by 5 bases, with 15 bases between them. The CDR3 is made up of 12 amino acids. The germline V gene has CDR1 GTSNPN and CDR2 SVGIG (reference sequence). The CDR3 is CASRQDSDEQYF. The CDR3 bases are TGTGCCTCGCGACAGGATAGCGACGAGCAGTACTTC.

This rearrangement joins TRBV27 to TRBJ2-2; D gene uncertain. Germline CDR1 MNHEY, CDR2 SMNVEV (reference sequence). This CDR3 region has 16 residues. The V gene lost 3 bases and the J gene lost 6 bases, with 17 bases spanning the gap. CDR3 loop: CASSFGFGYNPGELFF. The CDR3 coding sequence is TGTGCCAGCAGTTTCGGGTTTGGGTACAACCCCGGGGAGCTGTTTTTT.

This sequence joins TRBV7-2 and TRBJ1-3, with D perhaps TRBD1 (5 bases). V was clipped by 4 bases and J by 4 bases, with 8 bases between them. Germline-derived CDR1 and CDR2 are SGHTA and FQGNSA. The CDR3 extends over 13 amino acids. The CDR3 protein is CASSSSGGNTIYF. CDR3 coding DNA: TGTGCCAGCAGCTCGTCAGGGGGAAACACCATATATTTT.

This clone appeared a few times. The chain combines TRBV10-3 with TRBJ1-1; D gene uncertain. This CDR3 region has 15 residues. Germline values: CDR1 ENHRY, CDR2 SYGVKD. The ends were cut back, 0 bases at V and 1 base at J, with 9 bases in the middle. The CDR3 DNA follows: TGTGCCATCAGTGAGTCTCGGACTTCGAACACTGAAGCTTTCTTT. This codes for CAISESRTSNTEAFF.

This clone has just a few counts. V and J are TRBV13 and TRBJ2-3; 8 positions match TRBD2. The CDR3 is made up of 17 amino acids. Germline-derived CDR1 and CDR2 are PRHDT and FYEKMQ (reference sequence). Trimming cost V 5 bases and J 7 bases; bases outside gene matches: 17. The CDR3 DNA sequence: TGTGCCAGCAGCCCGCCTGTGCGGGGGGCCGGGAGCCATACGCAGTATTTT. Translating it yields CASSPPVRGAGSHTQYF.

CDR3 amino acids: CASSQVGVDRGAGEKLFF. CDR3 nucleotide sequence: TGTGCCAGCAGCCAAGTGGGGGTGGACAGGGGGGCGGGTGAAAAACTGTTTTTT. This chain connects TRBV4-2 to TRBJ1-4; 10 positions match TRBD1. CDR1 is LGHNA, CDR2 YNFKEQ, per germline. This CDR3 comprises 18 residues. The trim removed 1 base at V and 7 bases at J, leaving 12 bases unmatched.

The rearrangement joins TRBV9 to TRBJ2-7, with 7 bases lining up with TRBD1. J was trimmed by 5 bases and V by 4 bases; bases with no gene match: 9. The CDR3 runs 14 residues. Germline V CDR1 and CDR2: SGDLS, YYNGEE. In nucleotides, the CDR3 is TGTGCCAGCAGCACACAGGGGTGGATGGACGAGCAGTACTTC. This codes for CASSTQGWMDEQYF.

The chain couples TRBV27 to TRBJ2-7, with TRBD1 matching over 8 bases. V was clipped by 5 bases and J by 4 bases; unmatched bases: 10. Germline CDR1 reads MNHEY; CDR2 reads SMNVEV (reference sequence). The CDR3 runs 15 residues. The CDR3 here is CASSPTPDRAYEQYF. In nucleotides, the CDR3 is TGTGCCAGCAGTCCCACCCCGGACAGGGCGTACGAGCAGTACTTC.

The table lists this clone with a few counts. V gene TRBV29-1 combines with J gene TRBJ2-7; 9 positions agree with TRBD2. V gave up 7 bases and J gave up 0 bases; unmatched junction bases: 4. CDR1 and CDR2 from the germline V gene are SQVTM and ANQGSEA. The CDR3 runs 13 residues. The CDR3 bases are TGCAGCGGGGCGGGGGGGGACTCCTACGAGCAGTACTTC. It is translated as CSGAGGDSYEQYF.

The chain joins TRBV7-2 to TRBJ2-5; D not certain. This CDR3 spans 13 amino acids. CDR1 SGHTA and CDR2 FQGNSA come from the germline V gene. V dropped 5 bases and J dropped 1 base, with 8 bases sitting between them. CDR3 sequence (DNA): TGTGCCAGCAGCCTGAGACTCCAAGAGACCCAGTACTTC. This gives the protein CASSLRLQETQYF.

The CDR3 protein is CASSLQGSGNTIYF. DNA for the CDR3: TGTGCCAGCAGCTTGCAGGGCTCTGGAAACACCATATATTTT. The chain is built from TRBV5-4 and TRBJ1-3; D is possibly TRBD1 (5 bases). V lost 1 base to trimming and J lost 0 bases, with 5 bases between them. The CDR3 consists of 14 residues. In germline, CDR1 is SGHNT, CDR2 YYREEE (reference sequence).

The chain joins TRBV21-1 to TRBJ1-2; the DNA was not compared with TRBD1, the D call given in the table. TRBV21-1 is given as a pseudogene. The CDR3 has 15 residues. This CDR3 reads CASSSPRGKNYGYTF. The CDR3 DNA is TGTGCCAGCTCTTCCCCCAGGGGGAAGAACTATGGCTACACCTTC.

The rearrangement joins TRBV4-2 to TRBJ2-5, with 10 bases aligning to TRBD2. The DNA end is more similar to TRBJ2-7, so the J call may be wrong. The CDR3 is 15 residues long. Germline CDR1 reads LGHNA; CDR2 reads YNFKEQ. This CDR3 reads CASSPFLAGVGEQYF. Here the CDR3 DNA reads TGTGCCAGCAGCCCGTTTCTAGCGGGAGTGGGCGAGCAGTACTTC.

The V call is TRBV30, the J call TRBJ2-1; 7 bases map to TRBD2. CDR3 length: 15 residues. V shed 0 bases and J 0 bases; nucleotides not matched to a gene: 2. Germline assignment: CDR1 GTSNPN and CDR2 SVGIG (reference sequence). The CDR3 reads CAWSVGGSSYNEQFF. CDR3 DNA sequence: TGTGCCTGGAGTGTGGGCGGGAGCTCCTACAATGAGCAGTTCTTC.

V and J are TRBV6-1 and TRBJ1-1; D possibly corresponds to TRBD1 (6 bases). Looked up from germline, CDR1 is MNHNS and CDR2 is SASEGT. The V end was cut by 0 bases, the J end by 8 bases, with 13 bases between. The CDR3 consists of 14 residues. Here the CDR3 DNA reads TGTGCCAGCAGTGAAGCGCTTGTCAGGGGCGAAGCTTTCTTT. This sequence encodes CASSEALVRGEAFF.

The chain combines TRBV13 with TRBJ1-3; the D gene is possibly TRBD1 (5 bases). Per the germline V gene, CDR1 is PRHDT and CDR2 is FYEKMQ (reference sequence). The CDR3 consists of 14 residues. Trimming took 5 bases from V and 1 from J, leaving 9 bases between them. The CDR3 loop is CASSPGGSGNTIYF. The CDR3 DNA follows: TGTGCCAGCAGCCCGGGGGGGTCTGGAAACACCATATATTTT.

As for this clone: At one end, the junction sequence differs from germline, possibly due to a read error. CDR3 loop: CASSYRERNQPQNF. As DNA, the CDR3 is TGTGCCAGCAGTTACAGGGAGCGCAATCAGCCCCAGAATTTT. The J gene is TRBJ1-5, the V gene TRBV6-6, with D unclear. CDR1 is MNHNY and CDR2 is SVGAGI in the germline V gene (reference sequence). This CDR3 is built from 14 residues.